This TCR beta chain is drawn from a study of cytomegalovirus exposure and HLA in healthy donors. General observations from the study: Productive rates of about 90% or about 30% were seen for most TCR beta V segments in an earlier analysis. Researchers reported in a later analysis that a missense DCLRE1C variant was tied to TCR beta V- and J-gene trimming. Presence/absence results assume similar sequencing depth per donor, which may not hold. A list of roughly 180 TCR beta chains associated with cytomegalovirus was given.

PCR was performed using 60 Vbeta and 13 Jbeta primers. Profiled with immunoSEQ multiplex PCR; TCRdb holds only in-frame clones, not every one. The sample has over 30,000 clones; roughly 90% are singletons. In germline, CDR1 is LNHDA, CDR2 SQIVND (reference sequence). V shed 5 bases and J 2 bases; nucleotides not matched to a gene: 4. This CDR3 is built from 14 residues. A remark on this clone: Its target is not known.

V and J are TRBV19 and TRBJ2-7, with 9 nucleotides matching TRBD1. The sequenced sample consisted of PBMCs. This receptor was taken from a woman aged 40 to 50 in good health and CMV-seropositive. The CDR3: CASSSGQGPYEQYF. For the CDR3, the DNA is TGTGCCAGTAGTTCGGGACAGGGCCCCTACGAGCAGTACTTC.